The next 18 T cell receptor beta chains were all read from a single sample in a study of blood T cell repertoires in COVID-19. Only in-frame clones appear in the TCRdb table, and some are missing; sequencing was by immunoSEQ multiplex PCR. The sample has a few hundred thousand clones, roughly 90% seen once. The sample was peripheral blood. Source of these receptors: a woman aged 45-60 years with active or convalescent COVID-19.

The rearrangement joins TRBV6-5 to TRBJ2-6; perhaps TRBD1 as D (6 bases). The CDR3 spans 15 residues. V lost 5 bases to trimming and J lost 3 bases, with 11 bases between them. CDR1 MNHEY and CDR2 SVGAGI come from the germline V gene. The CDR3 loop reads CASSLQGNGANVLTF. CDR3 in DNA: TGTGCCAGCAGTCTCCAGGGGAATGGGGCCAACGTCCTGACTTTC.

The chain employs TRBV10-3 and TRBJ2-6; 7 bases align to TRBD1. Germline V CDR1 and CDR2: ENHRY, SYGVKD. The CDR3 sequence is 16 residues long. V trimming: 7 bases; J trimming: 2 bases; junction bases outside the gene matches: 8. CDR3 coding DNA: TGTGCCATCACCAGGACGCAGGGGGCTGGGGCCAACGTCCTGACTTTC. The encoded protein is CAITRTQGAGANVLTF.

The CDR3 here is CASSFLNYGYTF. CDR3 nucleotide sequence: TGTGCCAGCAGTTTTCTTAACTATGGCTACACCTTC. The V and J genes are TRBV12-3 or TRBV12-4 and TRBJ1-2; D unresolved. Deletions cut 3 bases from V and 1 base from J, with 3 bases between. This CDR3 spans 12 amino acids.

The chain carries TRBV5-4 and TRBJ1-2; the D gene is possibly TRBD1 (5 bases). Germline CDR1 reads SGHNT; CDR2 reads YYREEE (reference sequence). The CDR3 sequence is 14 residues long. Deletions cut 3 bases from V and 6 bases from J, with 15 bases between. CDR3 protein: CASSSRGKFNGYTF. The CDR3 DNA reads as TGTGCCAGCAGCTCCCGGGGGAAATTCAATGGCTACACCTTC.

Note on this clone: The same CDR3 can be traced to other DNA sequences in this sample. The J gene is TRBJ2-3, the V gene TRBV11-2; maybe TRBD2 (5 bases). The CDR3 sequence is 14 residues long. In germline, CDR1 is SGHAT, CDR2 FQNNGV. Trimming took off 1 base at V and 1 base at J, with 6 bases between the two ends. The CDR3 coding sequence is TGTGCCAGCAGCTTAGGGCGGGGCACAGATACGCAGTATTTT. Amino acid sequence: CASSLGRGTDTQYF.

This chain connects TRBV2 to TRBJ2-1; D may be TRBD1 (5 bases). The CDR3 is made up of 16 amino acids. Germline CDR1 SNHLY, CDR2 FYNNEI. Trimming took 6 bases from V and 2 from J, leaving 17 bases between them. In DNA form, the CDR3 reads TGTGCCAGCAGCTATTGGTCCGTAGGGGCCTACAATGAGCAGTTCTTC. It translates to CASSYWSVGAYNEQFF.

The chain is built from TRBV18 and TRBJ2-5; 8 bases line up with TRBD2. Germline CDR1 and CDR2: KGHSH and LQKENI. The length of the CDR3 is 13 residues. Germline trimming cut 4 bases from V and 4 bases from J; bases unmatched to any gene: 2. CDR3 DNA: TGTGCCAGCTCACTAGGACTAGCAGAGACCCAGTACTTC. Amino acid sequence: CASSLGLAETQYF.

CDR3 sequence (DNA): TGTGCCTGGAACGCGGGAGTCGAGCAGTACTTC. Translating it yields CAWNAGVEQYF. The chain links TRBV30 to TRBJ2-7; 7 nucleotides agree with TRBD2. The CDR3 length is 11 residues. J was trimmed by 6 bases and V by 4 bases; bases with no gene match: 3. Germline CDR1 is GTSNPN and CDR2 is SVGIG (reference sequence).

This chain uses TRBV27 with TRBJ1-3, with D possibly TRBD1 on 5 matching bases. Germline-derived CDR1 and CDR2 are MNHEY and SMNVEV (reference sequence). V lost 3 bases, J lost 2 bases, and 17 bases lay in between. The length of the CDR3 is 17 residues. DNA for the CDR3: TGTGCCAGCAGTTTGGGGCCCCCCCCCGAGGCTGGAAACACCATATATTTT. It specifies CASSLGPPPEAGNTIYF.

J is TRBJ1-5 and V is TRBV7-9, with TRBD1 as a possible D gene (5 bases). The ends were cut back, 1 base at V and 7 bases at J, with 11 bases in the middle. The length of the CDR3 is 14 residues. Looked up from germline, CDR1 is SEHNR and CDR2 is FQNEAQ (reference sequence). In DNA, the CDR3 is TGTGCCAGCAGCTTAGACAGGAAAGACCAGCCCCAGCATTTT. Protein product: CASSLDRKDQPQHF.

The genes are TRBV10-3 and TRBJ1-6, with D possibly TRBD1 on 5 matching bases. The CDR3 runs to 14 residues. Germline lookup yields CDR1 ENHRY and CDR2 SYGVKD. The germline V and J ends were trimmed by 10 bases and 4 bases, with 14 bases remaining between them. Here the CDR3 DNA reads TGTGCCACGACGACAGACCGTTATAATTCACCCCTCCACTTT. It encodes CATTTDRYNSPLHF.

The chain is built from TRBV10-3 and TRBJ1-3; 8 bases match TRBD1. From germline, CDR1 is ENHRY and CDR2 SYGVKD. V shed 0 bases, J shed 3 bases, and the junction held 4 bases outside the gene matches. The CDR3 has 16 amino acids. The CDR3 DNA reads TGTGCCATCAGTGAGTCTCGACAGGGGCATGGAAACACCATATATTTT. This sequence encodes CAISESRQGHGNTIYF.

The V and J genes are TRBV12-5 and TRBJ1-5, with a tentative D call TRBD1 (6 bases). V lost 6 bases and J 3 bases, leaving 9 bases between the germline ends. The CDR3 is 13 amino acids. Germline lookup yields CDR1 LGHNT and CDR2 FRNRAP. The CDR3 nucleotides are TGTGCTAGTGGAACAGGGTCCAATCAGCCCCAGCATTTT. Translating gives CASGTGSNQPQHF.

The V call is TRBV7-9, the J call TRBJ2-7; possible D gene TRBD1, 5 bases. Germline CDR1 and CDR2: SEHNR and FQNEAQ (reference sequence). This CDR3 is built from 14 residues. V lost 3 bases to trimming and J lost 6 bases, with 15 bases between them. This chain's CDR3 is CASSFPRGGFEQYF. The DNA of the CDR3 is TGTGCCAGCAGCTTCCCAAGGGGTGGGTTCGAGCAGTACTTC.

The CDR3 sequence is CASTSGTGLRNTEAFF. The DNA for the CDR3 is TGTGCCAGCACCTCCGGGACAGGGCTTAGAAACACTGAAGCTTTCTTT. The V and J genes are TRBV7-9 and TRBJ1-1, with 9 bases matching TRBD1. Trimming removed 7 bases from V and 2 bases from J; junction bases left unmatched: 11. The CDR3 is 16 amino acids. Germline-derived CDR1 and CDR2 are SEHNR and FQNEAQ (reference sequence).

V usage is TRBV5-1 and J usage is TRBJ2-7; maybe TRBD2 (5 bases). The CDR3 consists of 17 residues. V gave up 4 bases and J gave up 3 bases, with 23 bases separating them. Germline CDR1 SGHRS, CDR2 YFSETQ. CDR3 residues: CASSPDPRELVFYEQYF. The DNA for the CDR3 is TGCGCCAGCAGCCCCGACCCGAGGGAGTTAGTTTTCTACGAGCAGTACTTC.

This rearrangement joins TRBV11-2 to TRBJ2-6; a weak D match, TRBD2 (6 bases). V lost 0 bases and J lost 0, with 12 bases in between. The CDR3 loop spans 18 amino acids. Germline-derived CDR1 and CDR2 are SGHAT and FQNNGV. CDR3 sequence reads: CASSLDDRRASGANVLTF. As DNA, the CDR3 is TGTGCCAGCAGCTTAGATGACCGGAGGGCCTCTGGGGCCAACGTCCTGACTTTC.

The chain carries TRBV7-2 and TRBJ2-7; D is unclear. Germline values: CDR1 SGHTA, CDR2 FQGNSA. The CDR3 spans 14 residues. The V end lost 1 base, the J end lost 1 base, and 8 bases lay between the germline ends. CDR3 DNA: TGTGCCAGCAGCTTAGGTCCTACTTCCTACGAGCAGTACTTC. Its protein is CASSLGPTSYEQYF. Variable domain in full (rest from reference TRBV7-2 and TRBJ2-7): GAGVSQSPSNKVTEKGKDVELRCDPISGHTALYWYRQSLGQGLEFLIYFQGNSAPDKSGLPSDRFSAERTGGSVSTLTIQRTQQEDSAVYLCASSLGPTSYEQYFGPGTRLTVT.